This TCR beta chain stems from a study of T cell changes during pregnancy in multiple sclerosis. Method: immunoSEQ multiplex PCR; TCRdb's copy keeps in-frame clones and lacks some. Of 75,000 to 100,000 clones detected, 92% appear once; the ten largest clones hold roughly 2.1%. This CDR3 is built from 15 residues. The V gene's germline CDR1 is SGHRS and CDR2 YFSETQ. V lost 3 bases, J lost 2 bases, and 14 bases lay in between. The V call is TRBV5-1, the J call TRBJ1-2, with a possible D match to TRBD1 (5 bases). The input for sequencing was peripheral blood, taken after pregnancy. This sequence originates from a female donor in good health, enrolled as a control in a pregnancy study. The CDR3: CASSSTGSPNYGYTF. The CDR3 bases are TGCGCCAGCAGCTCAACAGGTTCCCCCAACTATGGCTACACCTTC. Complete variable domain (other parts from reference TRBV5-1 and TRBJ1-2): KAGVTQTPRYLIKTRGQQVTLSCSPISGHRSVSWYQQTPGQGLQFLFEYFSETQRNKGNFPGRFSGRQFSNSRSEMNVSTLELGDSALYLCASSSTGSPNYGYTFGSGTRLTVV.